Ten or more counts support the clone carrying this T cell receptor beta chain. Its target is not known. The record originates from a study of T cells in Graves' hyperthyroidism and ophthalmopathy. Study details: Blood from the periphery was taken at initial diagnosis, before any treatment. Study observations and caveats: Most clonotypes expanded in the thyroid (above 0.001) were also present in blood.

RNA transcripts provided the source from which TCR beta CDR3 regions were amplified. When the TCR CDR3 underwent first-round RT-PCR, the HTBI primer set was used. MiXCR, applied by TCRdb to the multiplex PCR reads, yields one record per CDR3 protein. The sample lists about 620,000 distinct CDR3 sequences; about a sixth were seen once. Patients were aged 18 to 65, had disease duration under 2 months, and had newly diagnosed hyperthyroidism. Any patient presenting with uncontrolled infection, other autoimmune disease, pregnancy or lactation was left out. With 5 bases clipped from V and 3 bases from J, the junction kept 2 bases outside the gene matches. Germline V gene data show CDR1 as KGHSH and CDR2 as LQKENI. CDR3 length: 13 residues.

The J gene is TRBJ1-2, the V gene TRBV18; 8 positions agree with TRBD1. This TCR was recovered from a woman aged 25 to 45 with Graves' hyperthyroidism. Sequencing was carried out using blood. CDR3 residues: CASSIQGDYGYTF. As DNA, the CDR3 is TGTGCCAGCTCAATACAGGGGGACTATGGCTACACCTTC.